The clone carrying this T cell receptor beta chain was counted a few times. Its specificity is not known. V lost 7 bases and J 2 bases, leaving 20 bases between the germline ends. Germline CDR1 is SEHNR and CDR2 is FQNEAQ (reference sequence). There are 16 residues in the CDR3. A second PCR, run for roughly 7 to 12 cycles, used a sample-barcoded 5' primer plus a J-beta primer mix. Sequencing yielded, for each sample, at least 2.5 million paired-end reads carrying CDR3. TCRdb reprocessed the 5' RACE reads via MiXCR and lists one record per CDR3 protein. The table shows approximately 320,000 distinct CDR3 sequences, with roughly a quarter occurring only once. This entry belongs to a study of blood T cells in healthy people across ages. The study, taken as a whole, reports: Donors of long life had a larger count of naive CD4+ cells and greater diversity than aged donors.

This chain links TRBV7-9 with TRBJ2-5; tentatively, D is TRBD2 (6 bases). The sample consisted of blood. The receptor's source is a woman in her 70s in good health. DNA of the CDR3: TGTGCCAGCAACCGAATCCCAGAGGGAGGACAAGAGACCCAGTACTTC. Translated: CASNRIPEGGQETQYF. Full variable domain (missing parts from reference TRBV7-9 and TRBJ2-5): DTGVSQNPRHKITKRGQNVTFRCDPISEHNRLYWYRQTLGQGPEFLTYFQNEAQLEKSRLLSDRFSAERPKGSFSTLEIQRTEQGDSAMYLCASNRIPEGGQETQYFGPGTRLLVL.